These 2 T cell receptor beta chains came from one sample sequenced in a study of cytomegalovirus exposure and HLA in healthy donors. PCR primers comprised 60 Vbeta and 13 Jbeta primers. Profiled with immunoSEQ multiplex PCR; TCRdb holds only in-frame clones, not every one. The sample has around 150,000 clones; roughly 80% are singletons. Sequences were obtained from PBMCs. Receptor source: a man in his late teens or twenties in good health and CMV-seronegative.

This chain connects TRBV2 to TRBJ1-3; tentatively, D is TRBD1 (6 bases). CDR3 length: 16 amino acids. The V end was cut by 6 bases, the J end by 2 bases, with 17 bases between. From germline, CDR1 is SNHLY and CDR2 FYNNEI. CDR3 coding DNA: TGTGCCAGCAGGACAGAAGAGGGGGTTGCTGGAAACACCATATATTTT. It specifies CASRTEEGVAGNTIYF.

The chain couples TRBV7-9 to TRBJ2-2; 10 nucleotides match TRBD1. This CDR3 is 15 amino acids long. V shed 5 bases and J 3 bases; nucleotides not matched to a gene: 3. CDR1 SEHNR and CDR2 FQNEAQ come from the germline V gene (reference sequence). The CDR3 nucleotides read TGTGCCAGCAGCACCGGGACAGGGGACACCGGGGAGCTGTTTTTT. It specifies CASSTGTGDTGELFF. Filled out from reference TRBV7-9 and TRBJ2-2, the complete variable domain reads DTGVSQNPRHKITKRGQNVTFRCDPISEHNRLYWYRQTLGQGPEFLTYFQNEAQLEKSRLLSDRFSAERPKGSFSTLEIQRTEQGDSAMYLCASSTGTGDTGELFFGEGSRLTVL.